Sequencing of this T cell receptor (beta chain) was carried out in a study of shared T cell receptors in the human thymus. Clones were sequenced by immunoSEQ multiplex PCR, and TCRdb holds only the in-frame ones, with some missing. The sample gives 540,000 or so clones, approximately 78% of which show up once; 0.013% is in the top ten. The germline V gene encodes CDR1 MDHEN and CDR2 SYDVKM. The CDR3 has 13 residues. V gave up 8 bases and J gave up 3 bases, with 14 bases separating them. These data were likewise used in another study, on human thymus T cells. That source notes: Healthy Finnish infants having corrective surgery for congenital heart defects served as donors. Related work showed strongly overlapping thymic repertoires across unrelated individuals.

The source material was thymocytes. The gene calls are TRBV28 and TRBJ2-7; TRBD2 is a possible D gene (6 bases). The receptor comes from a boy under three years old with a congenital heart defect. The CDR3, as DNA: TGTGCCAGCTCGGGGAGGCGGGGCTACGAGCAGTACTTC. Residues: CASSGRRGYEQYF.